The rows below give T cell receptor beta chains drawn from one sample of a study of T cells after yellow fever vaccination. TCRdb re-called the 5' RACE reads through MiXCR, storing one row per CDR3 protein. The top ten hold 2.5% of the sample, which has 160,000 or so distinct CDR3 sequences, approximately 6.7% seen once. The specimen was CD4+ T cells sorted from PBMCs, collected about 5 days after the first yellow fever vaccination. These receptors all stem from a man between 18 and 35 years old who received the YFV17D yellow fever vaccine. CDR3s include the opening cysteine and the closing phenylalanine or tryptophan. Clone size is stated in some rows and not others, as once, few, many or a class when expanded.

abundance: many; v_gene: TRBV14; j_gene: TRBJ2-1; CDR3aa: CASSSGEGYGEQFF
abundance: -; v_gene: TRBV21-1; j_gene: TRBJ1-5; CDR3aa: CASSKGRRDRVNRGSNQPQHF
abundance: -; v_gene: TRBV19; j_gene: TRBJ2-1; CDR3aa: CASSPDRAGGNEQFF
abundance: few; v_gene: TRBV5-1; j_gene: TRBJ1-4; CDR3aa: CASSLVTGGDEKLFF
abundance: many; v_gene: TRBV12-3/TRBV12-4; j_gene: TRBJ2-2; CDR3aa: CAAARDRGFGQLFF
abundance: few; v_gene: TRBV18; j_gene: TRBJ2-5; CDR3aa: CASSPLSRAEQETQYF
abundance: many; v_gene: TRBV29-1; j_gene: TRBJ1-1; CDR3aa: CSVDVGRGLAEAFF
abundance: many; v_gene: TRBV6-6; j_gene: TRBJ1-4; CDR3aa: CASSSPGKLFF
abundance: -; v_gene: TRBV5-4; j_gene: TRBJ2-5; CDR3aa: CASSPNRNQETQYF
abundance: few; v_gene: TRBV7-6; j_gene: TRBJ2-5; CDR3aa: CASSQMETQYF
abundance: many; v_gene: TRBV4-1; j_gene: TRBJ1-1; CDR3aa: CASSQDSYDSAFF
abundance: many; v_gene: TRBV6-2/TRBV6-3; j_gene: TRBJ1-2; CDR3aa: CASRPIGGNYGYTF
abundance: many; v_gene: TRBV2; j_gene: TRBJ2-4; CDR3aa: CASTARTGGIQYF
abundance: few; v_gene: TRBV7-6; j_gene: TRBJ1-1; CDR3aa: CASSLPLTGEAFF
abundance: few; v_gene: TRBV6-1; j_gene: TRBJ2-3; CDR3aa: CASGSVGRDTQYF
abundance: few; v_gene: TRBV5-1; j_gene: TRBJ2-3; CDR3aa: CASSYPGGADTQYF
abundance: -; v_gene: TRBV20-1; j_gene: TRBJ2-1; CDR3aa: CSAKIMVSGLTNEQFF
abundance: many; v_gene: TRBV29-1; j_gene: TRBJ1-2; CDR3aa: CSAMDDPYGYTF
abundance: many; v_gene: TRBV14; j_gene: TRBJ2-3; CDR3aa: CASSRDYTQYF
abundance: many; v_gene: TRBV20-1; j_gene: TRBJ1-2; CDR3aa: CSALNRGGYGYTF
abundance: few; v_gene: TRBV20-1; j_gene: TRBJ1-5; CDR3aa: CSAGGEFRMHF
abundance: many; v_gene: TRBV7-9; j_gene: TRBJ2-1; CDR3aa: CASSRNRVGNEQFF
abundance: few; v_gene: TRBV11-3; j_gene: TRBJ2-1; CDR3aa: CASSSQGALGYNEQFF
abundance: many; v_gene: TRBV7-9; j_gene: TRBJ1-1; CDR3aa: CASSETLNTEAFF
abundance: -; v_gene: TRBV20-1; j_gene: TRBJ2-5; CDR3aa: CSPTTGGTETQYF
abundance: -; v_gene: TRBV5-1; j_gene: TRBJ1-6; CDR3aa: CASFSRSSNNSPLHF
abundance: many; v_gene: TRBV5-1; j_gene: TRBJ2-1; CDR3aa: CASSLEGGDYNEQFF
abundance: many; v_gene: TRBV15; j_gene: TRBJ2-3; CDR3aa: CATSRDRRGSTDTQYF
abundance: many; v_gene: TRBV28; j_gene: TRBJ2-2; CDR3aa: CASSFGGRELFF
abundance: few; v_gene: TRBV9; j_gene: TRBJ1-3; CDR3aa: CASSGQGQTLSGNTIYF
abundance: -; v_gene: TRBV6-1; j_gene: TRBJ1-5; CDR3aa: CASSVTPAINQPQHF
abundance: few; v_gene: TRBV6-1; j_gene: TRBJ1-2; CDR3aa: CASSPFMGAVGYTF
abundance: -; v_gene: TRBV7-2; j_gene: TRBJ1-2; CDR3aa: CASSLYPNYGYTF
abundance: many; v_gene: TRBV12-3/TRBV12-4; j_gene: TRBJ2-1; CDR3aa: CASKELAGLSGGVEQFF
abundance: few; v_gene: TRBV20-1; j_gene: TRBJ2-5; CDR3aa: CSARARTGLGETQYF
abundance: few; v_gene: TRBV5-1; j_gene: TRBJ1-3; CDR3aa: CASSLAGWGNTIYF
abundance: -; v_gene: TRBV7-2; j_gene: TRBJ2-3; CDR3aa: CASSSTGTVLTQYF